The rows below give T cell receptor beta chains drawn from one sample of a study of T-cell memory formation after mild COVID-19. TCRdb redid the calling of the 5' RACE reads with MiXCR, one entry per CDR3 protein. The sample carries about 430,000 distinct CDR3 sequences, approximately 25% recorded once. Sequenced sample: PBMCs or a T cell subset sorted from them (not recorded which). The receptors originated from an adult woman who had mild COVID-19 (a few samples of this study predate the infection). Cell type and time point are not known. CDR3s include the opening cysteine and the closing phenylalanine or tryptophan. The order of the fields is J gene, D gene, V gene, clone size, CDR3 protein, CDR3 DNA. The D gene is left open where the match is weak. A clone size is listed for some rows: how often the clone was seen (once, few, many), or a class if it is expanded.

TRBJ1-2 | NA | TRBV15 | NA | CATSPQGYGYTF | TGTGCCACCAGCCCTCAGGGATATGGCTACACCTTC
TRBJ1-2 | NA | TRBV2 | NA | CASSETGFGGYTF | TGTGCCAGCAGTGAAACAGGGTTTGGTGGCTACACCTTC
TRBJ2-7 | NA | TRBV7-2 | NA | CASSLRVFEQYF | TGTGCCAGCAGCTTACGAGTTTTTGAGCAGTACTTC
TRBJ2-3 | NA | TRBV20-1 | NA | CSAVGEEGLTDTQYF | TGCAGTGCAGTCGGGGAGGAGGGCCTAACAGATACGCAGTATTTT
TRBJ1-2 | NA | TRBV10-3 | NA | CAISAEQGINGYTF | TGTGCCATCAGTGCCGAACAGGGAATCAATGGCTACACCTTC
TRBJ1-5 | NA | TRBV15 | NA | CATSRGSGVTHSNQPQHF | TGTGCCACCAGCAGAGGATCGGGGGTTACTCATAGCAATCAGCCCCAGCATTTT
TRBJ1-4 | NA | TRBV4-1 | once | CASRITGTSGEKLFF | TGCGCCAGCAGGATTACCGGGACCTCGGGTGAAAAACTGTTTTTT
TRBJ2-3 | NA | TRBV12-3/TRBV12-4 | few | CASSSQTAIISTDTQYF | TGTGCCAGCAGTTCGCAGACAGCGATTATTAGCACAGATACGCAGTATTTT
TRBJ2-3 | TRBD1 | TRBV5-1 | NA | CASSLAGTGGALDTQYF | TGCGCCAGCAGCTTGGCCGGGACAGGGGGCGCGCTAGATACGCAGTATTTT
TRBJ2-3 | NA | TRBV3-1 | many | CASSQEDTQYF | TGTGCCAGCAGCCAAGAAGATACGCAGTATTTT
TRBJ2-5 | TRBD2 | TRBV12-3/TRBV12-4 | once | CASSPTPFGLAQETQYF | TGTGCCAGCAGTCCAACCCCCTTTGGACTAGCCCAAGAGACCCAGTACTTC
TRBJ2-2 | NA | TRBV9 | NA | CASSVAWNGELFF | TGTGCCAGCAGCGTAGCGTGGAACGGGGAGCTGTTTTTT
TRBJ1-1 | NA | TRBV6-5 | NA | CASTSGSHITEAFF | TGTGCCAGCACCTCCGGCAGCCACATCACTGAAGCTTTCTTT